This entry is about one T cell receptor beta chain. The sample is drawn from a study of blood T cell repertoires in COVID-19. This CDR3 region has 16 residues. Germline-derived CDR1 and CDR2 are SGHRS and YFSETQ. J gave up 8 bases and V 3 bases, and 7 bases lay outside the gene matches. Profiling relied on immunoSEQ multiplex PCR, and the TCRdb table lists in-frame clones only, not all of them. The sample shows 300,000 to 350,000 clones, almost 90% of them seen only once. The sequence was obtained from a woman aged 25 to 39 with COVID-19, enrolled during active disease. The rearrangement uses TRBV5-1 and TRBJ2-1; 14 nucleotides align to TRBD2. Material: peripheral blood. The CDR3 DNA reads TGCGCCAGCAGCTGGCCGGGGACTAGCGGGAGCTATGAGCAGTTCTTC. It translates to CASSWPGTSGSYEQFF.